These 17 T cell receptor beta chains share one sample of origin, sequenced in a study of identical twins. TCRdb recomputed calls from the 5' RACE reads with MiXCR, one row per CDR3 protein. In the table there are just under 650,000 distinct CDR3 sequences, 7.1% of which are singletons. A further study also used this sample, focusing on yellow fever vaccine responses in identical twins.

The source material was PBMCs. These receptors all stem from a woman under 30 in good health.

CDR3 region: CASSQSRGGEQYV. The CDR3 coding sequence is TGTGCCAGCAGTCAGAGCAGGGGTGGCGAGCAGTACGTC. This chain connects TRBV11-2 to TRBJ2-7, with D possibly matching TRBD1 (6 bases). This CDR3 contains 13 residues. Per the germline V gene, CDR1 is SGHAT and CDR2 is FQNNGV. V shed 6 bases and J shed 6 bases, with 15 bases lying between them.

The chain employs TRBV12-3 or TRBV12-4 and TRBJ1-2; 7 nucleotides align to TRBD1. This CDR3 is built from 14 residues. V shed 6 bases, J shed 3 bases, and the junction held 7 bases outside the gene matches. Here the CDR3 reads CASRPSGTDYGYTF. The CDR3 DNA follows: TGTGCCAGCAGGCCGTCCGGGACAGACTATGGCTACACCTTC.

This clonotype was recorded at least ten times. CDR3 DNA: TGTGCCAGCTCTGGACAGGGGTACAATGAGCAGTTCTTC. Its translation: CASSGQGYNEQFF. This chain uses TRBV2 with TRBJ2-1; 9 nucleotides line up with TRBD1. The CDR3 is 13 amino acids. The germline gives CDR1 SNHLY, CDR2 FYNNEI. The V and J ends lost 8 bases and 4 bases, in that order; junction bases with no gene match: 3. The variable domain in full, completed from reference TRBV2 and TRBJ2-1, reads EPEVTQTPSHQVTQMGQEVILRCVPISNHLYFYWYRQILGQKVEFLVSFYNNEISEKSEIFDDQFSVERPDGSNFTLKIRSTKLEDSAMYFCASSGQGYNEQFFGPGTRLTVL.

This clonotype has ten or more counts. V is TRBV29-1 and J is TRBJ2-7; D is tentatively TRBD1 or TRBD2 (5 bases each). With 1 base removed from V and 2 bases from J, the gap between germline ends came to 12 bases. CDR1 is SQVTM, CDR2 ANQGSEA, per germline. This CDR3 region has 14 residues. CDR3 DNA sequence: TGCAGCGTTGAAGCAGGGAGATTGGCCTACGAGCAGTACGTC. It codes for CSVEAGRLAYEQYV.

This clonotype was counted at least ten times. The CDR3 is CASRQRAGNTIYF. CDR3 in DNA: TGTGCCAGCAGACAAAGGGCTGGAAACACCATATATTTT. The genes are TRBV12-3 or TRBV12-4 and TRBJ1-3; the D is unclear. The CDR3 extends over 13 amino acids. Trimming removed 6 bases at V and 2 bases at J, with 8 bases between.

This clonotype was observed a handful of times. The CDR3: CASSLDPMLDIQYF. The CDR3 DNA reads TGTGCCAGCAGCTTGGATCCGATGCTGGACATTCAGTACTTC. The gene calls are TRBV5-5 and TRBJ2-4; D is undetermined. Looked up from germline, CDR1 is SGHKS and CDR2 is YYEKEE (reference sequence). Trimming pared 0 bases from V and 8 bases from J, leaving 12 bases between. The CDR3 has 14 amino acids.

Ten or more counts support this clonotype. The V and J genes are TRBV7-9 and TRBJ1-1; no reliable D call. Trimming stripped 6 bases from V and 3 bases from J, with 17 bases between. This CDR3 has 15 residues. Germline lookup yields CDR1 SEHNR and CDR2 FQNEAQ (reference sequence). The CDR3 sequence is CASRRDRAKDTEAFF. The CDR3 DNA reads TGTGCCAGCAGGAGAGACCGGGCCAAAGACACTGAAGCTTTCTTT.

The CDR3 spells CASSAAGPSSGNTIYF. The CDR3 nucleotides read TGCGCCAGCAGCGCGGCCGGACCGAGCTCTGGAAACACCATATATTTT. The rearrangement uses TRBV5-1 and TRBJ1-3; D is unresolved. Germline values: CDR1 SGHRS, CDR2 YFSETQ. V lost 4 bases and J lost 0, with 14 bases in between. The CDR3 is made up of 16 amino acids. The complete variable domain, with remaining parts taken from reference TRBV5-1 and TRBJ1-3, reads KAGVTQTPRYLIKTRGQQVTLSCSPISGHRSVSWYQQTPGQGLQFLFEYFSETQRNKGNFPGRFSGRQFSNSRSEMNVSTLELGDSALYLCASSAAGPSSGNTIYFGEGSWLTVV.

This clonotype appeared many times. The J gene is TRBJ1-2, the V gene TRBV12-3 or TRBV12-4; maybe TRBD1 (5 bases). The length of the CDR3 is 12 residues. V was clipped by 3 bases and J by 8 bases, with 10 bases between them. In DNA, the CDR3 is TGTGCCAGCAGTTTCCGGGGGAGGGGCTACACCTTC. Translation gives CASSFRGRGYTF.

V is TRBV7-9 and J is TRBJ2-7; tentative D call: TRBD1 (6 bases). The V and J ends lost 1 base and 2 bases respectively, with 15 bases between them. This CDR3 comprises 16 residues. Germline CDR1 and CDR2: SEHNR and FQNEAQ (reference sequence). For the CDR3, the DNA is TGTGCCAGCAGCTTAGTGGGTCGGACAGACCCCTACGAGCAGTACTTC. This codes for CASSLVGRTDPYEQYF.

This sequence joins TRBV12-3 or TRBV12-4 and TRBJ1-3; no clear D gene. V dropped 3 bases and J dropped 4 bases, with 13 bases sitting between them. This CDR3 comprises 15 residues. The CDR3 DNA reads TGTGCCAGCAGTTTCGGGCTAACAGCGGGAAACACCATATATTTT. Translated, it gives CASSFGLTAGNTIYF.

This clonotype appeared a few times. This sequence joins TRBV27 and TRBJ2-5; TRBD2 matches 10 bases. The CDR3 is 18 residues long. Germline CDR1 MNHEY, CDR2 SMNVEV (reference sequence). Germline trimming cut 2 bases from V and 2 bases from J; bases unmatched to any gene: 11. The CDR3 is CASSLTKRGLAVQETQYF. DNA for the CDR3: TGTGCCAGCAGTTTAACTAAACGCGGACTAGCGGTACAAGAGACCCAGTACTTC.

This clonotype was picked up a small number of times. The rearrangement uses TRBV10-3 and TRBJ2-7, with D possibly TRBD1 on 6 matching bases. Germline V gene data show CDR1 as ENHRY and CDR2 as SYGVKD. V lost 10 bases and J lost 6, with 13 bases in between. This CDR3 spans 11 amino acids. CDR3 region: CATEGRGEQYV. The CDR3 coding sequence is TGTGCCACCGAGGGCAGGGGCGAGCAGTACGTC.

Only a few counts were recorded for this clonotype. The chain carries TRBV7-2 and TRBJ2-6; unclear D gene. This CDR3 region has 16 residues. Germline loops: CDR1 SGHTA, CDR2 FQGNSA. V dropped 2 bases and J dropped 0 bases, with 8 bases sitting between them. The CDR3 region is CASSLNRVSGANVLTF. CDR3 DNA: TGTGCCAGCAGCTTAAACCGGGTCTCTGGGGCCAACGTCCTGACTTTC.

This chain uses TRBV24-1 with TRBJ1-5; the match to TRBD1 covers 10 bases. Germline assignment: CDR1 KGHDR and CDR2 SFDVKD. This CDR3 has 19 amino acids. V was clipped by 4 bases and J by 0 bases; unmatched bases: 11. The CDR3 coding sequence is TGTGCCACCAGTGACTCACCGGGACAGGGGATTTATAGCAATCAGCCCCAGCATTTT. Its translation: CATSDSPGQGIYSNQPQHF.

The DNA for the CDR3 is TGCAGCGTTGCGGCCGGGAGTTGGGGATATGGCTCCTACAATGAGCAGTTCTTC. Translating gives CSVAAGSWGYGSYNEQFF. The rearrangement joins TRBV29-1 to TRBJ2-1, with D possibly being TRBD2 (6 bases). This CDR3 spans 18 amino acids. V lost 4 bases and J lost 0, with 22 bases in between. Germline assignment: CDR1 SQVTM and CDR2 ANQGSEA.

There are a few counts of this clonotype. The genes are TRBV20-1 and TRBJ1-1; 10 bases map to TRBD1. There are 14 residues in the CDR3. With 3 bases clipped from V and 3 bases from J, the junction kept 4 bases outside the gene matches. The germline V gene has CDR1 DFQATT and CDR2 SNEGSKA (reference sequence). The CDR3 DNA reads as TGCAGTGCTAGTAAGGGGACAGGGGACACTGAAGCTTTCTTT. Protein product: CSASKGTGDTEAFF.